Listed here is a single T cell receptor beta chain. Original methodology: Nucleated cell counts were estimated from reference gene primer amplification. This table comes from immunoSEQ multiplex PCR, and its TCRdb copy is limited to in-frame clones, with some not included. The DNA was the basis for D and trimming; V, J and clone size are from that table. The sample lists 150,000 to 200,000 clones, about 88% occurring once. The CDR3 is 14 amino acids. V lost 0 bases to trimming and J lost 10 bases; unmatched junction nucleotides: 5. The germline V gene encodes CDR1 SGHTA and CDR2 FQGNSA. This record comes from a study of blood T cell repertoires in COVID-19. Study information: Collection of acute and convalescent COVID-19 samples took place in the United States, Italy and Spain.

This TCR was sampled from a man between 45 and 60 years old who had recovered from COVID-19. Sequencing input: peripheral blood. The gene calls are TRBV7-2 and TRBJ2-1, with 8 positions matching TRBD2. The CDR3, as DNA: TGTGCCAGCAGCTTAGCCGGACTAGCAAAAGAGCAGTTCTTC. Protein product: CASSLAGLAKEQFF.